The T cell receptor beta chain under discussion was sequenced for a study of blood T cell repertoires in COVID-19. About the study: COVID-19 samples, acute and convalescent, were from the United States, Italy and Spain.

Authors' data handling: Nucleated cell number was recorded as an estimate derived from reference gene primer amplification. The data were produced by immunoSEQ multiplex PCR, yet TCRdb's version contains in-frame clones alone and is incomplete. The V and J calls and clone size are taken from that table; D and trimming were inferred from the DNA. The sample lists about 40,000 clones, approximately 73% occurring once. V shed 8 bases and J 5 bases; nucleotides not matched to a gene: 6. The germline gives CDR1 SNHLY, CDR2 FYNNEI. The CDR3 extends over 13 amino acids. Sequenced sample: peripheral blood. The clonotype comes from a man older than 75 with acute or convalescent COVID-19. The chain employs TRBV2 and TRBJ2-1; the match to TRBD2 covers 7 bases. CDR3 in amino acids: CASAPRGDNEQFF. DNA for the CDR3: TGTGCCAGCGCTCCTCGGGGGGACAATGAGCAGTTCTTC.